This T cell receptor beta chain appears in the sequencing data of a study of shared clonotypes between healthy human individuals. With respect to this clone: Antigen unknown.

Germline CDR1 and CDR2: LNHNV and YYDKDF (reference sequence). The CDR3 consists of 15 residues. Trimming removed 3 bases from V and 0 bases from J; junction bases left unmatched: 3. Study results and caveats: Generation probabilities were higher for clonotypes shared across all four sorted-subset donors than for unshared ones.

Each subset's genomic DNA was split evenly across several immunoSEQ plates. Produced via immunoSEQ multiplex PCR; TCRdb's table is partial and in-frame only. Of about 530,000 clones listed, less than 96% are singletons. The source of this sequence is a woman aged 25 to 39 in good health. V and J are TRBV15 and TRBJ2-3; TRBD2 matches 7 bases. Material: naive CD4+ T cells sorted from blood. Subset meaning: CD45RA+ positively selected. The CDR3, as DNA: TGTGCCACCAGCAGTCGTAGCGGGAGCACAGATACGCAGTATTTT. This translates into CATSSRSGSTDTQYF. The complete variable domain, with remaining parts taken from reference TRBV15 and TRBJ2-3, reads DAMVIQNPRYQVTQFGKPVTLSCSQTLNHNVMYWYQQKSSQAPKLLFHYYDKDFNNEADTPDNFQSRRPNTSFCFLDIRSPGLGDTAMYLCATSSRSGSTDTQYFGPGTRLTVL.